This T cell receptor (beta chain) was documented in a study of control samples from healthy donors and cancer patients. The data were produced by immunoSEQ multiplex PCR, yet TCRdb's version contains in-frame clones alone and is incomplete. Of 150,000 to 200,000 clones listed, 94% are singletons. Germline loops: CDR1 MNHNY, CDR2 SVGAGI (reference sequence). CDR3 length: 15 amino acids. J gave up 6 bases and V 2 bases, and 9 bases lay outside the gene matches. Sequenced input: blood. This TCR came from a woman under 30 in good health. The chain has TRBV6-6 and TRBJ1-2; 7 positions match TRBD1. CDR3: CASSYTGQFSNGYTF. CDR3 coding DNA: TGTGCCAGCAGTTACACGGGACAGTTCAGTAATGGCTACACCTTC.